This TCR beta chain appears in the sequencing data of a study of cytomegalovirus exposure and HLA in healthy donors. Study-wide results and caveats: Usually a TCR sequence was rare, but some public TCRs were found in many donors. A later analysis, which compared TCR beta chains of equal frequency, found the HLA-associated ones more clonally expanded.

Primers for the PCR totalled 60 Vbeta and 13 Jbeta. Measured with immunoSEQ multiplex PCR; TCRdb has only the in-frame clones, and not every one. This repertoire shows 63,000 or so clones, approximately 77% found once; its top ten account for about 7.1%. Germline loops: CDR1 KGHSH, CDR2 LQKENI. There are 15 residues in the CDR3. Trimming removed 2 bases at V and 2 bases at J, with 11 bases between. Worth noting for this clone: The antigen is not known.

The sequenced sample consisted of PBMCs. V and J are TRBV18 and TRBJ2-3, with TRBD2 as a possible D gene (5 bases). The TCR sequence derives from a woman in her twenties or thirties in good health and CMV-seropositive. The CDR3: CASSPTGIHTDTQYF. The DNA of the CDR3 is TGTGCCAGCTCACCAACGGGAATTCACACAGATACGCAGTATTTT.